What follows are 20 T cell receptor beta chains derived from one specimen sequenced in a study of T and B cells in COVID-19 patients. Blood genomic DNA input for TRB amplification was about 220-500 ng. BIOMED2 TRB-A/B primer pools were used in multiplex TRB PCR. TCRdb processed the multiplex PCR reads anew with MiXCR; each CDR3 protein has one entry. The sample includes some 11,000 distinct CDR3 sequences, approximately 33% of them seen just once. Sequencing was performed on blood. The receptors originated from a human donor with active COVID-19.

The chain has TRBV7-9 and TRBJ1-4, with TRBD1 matching over 9 bases. Germline V gene lookup returns CDR1 SEHNR and CDR2 FQNEAQ (reference sequence). The CDR3 consists of 15 residues. V lost 5 bases, J lost 2 bases, and 3 bases stayed unmatched. The CDR3 sequence: CASSPGTGTNEKLFF. For the CDR3, the DNA is TGTGCCAGCAGCCCGGGGACAGGGACTAATGAAAAACTGTTTTTT.

The chain is built from TRBV6-5 and TRBJ1-6; D uncertain. V lost 5 bases and J lost 10, with 9 bases in between. Germline-derived CDR1 and CDR2 are MNHEY and SVGAGI. The CDR3 has 12 residues. CDR3 in DNA: TGTGCCAGCAGTGTAAATGGATCACCCCTCCACTTT. Amino acid sequence: CASSVNGSPLHF.

This clonotype is classed as medium-sized (0.01 to 0.1%). The V gene is TRBV19, the J gene TRBJ2-1; TRBD1 matches 8 bases. Unmatched junction bases numbered 11, after V lost 6 bases and J lost 10 bases. Germline V gene sequence: CDR1 LNHDA, CDR2 SQIVND (reference sequence). The CDR3 totals 14 residues. The CDR3 DNA reads TGTGCCAGTAGGAAGATCGACAGGGGTAGGGAGCAGTTCTTC. It is translated as CASRKIDRGREQFF.

This clonotype has only a few counts. V is TRBV19 and J is TRBJ1-5; D is ambiguous. This CDR3 is 12 amino acids long. Germline V gene sequence: CDR1 LNHDA, CDR2 SQIVND (reference sequence). V was trimmed by 7 bases and J by 3 bases, leaving 7 bases between them. CDR3 residues: CASKSLNQPQHF. CDR3 DNA sequence: TGTGCCAGTAAAAGCCTCAATCAGCCCCAGCATTTT.

This clonotype ranks as medium-sized. The chain uses TRBV19 and TRBJ2-1, with TRBD1 as a possible D gene (6 bases). V lost 3 bases to trimming and J lost 6 bases, with 15 bases between them. This CDR3 has 15 amino acids. Germline CDR1 is LNHDA and CDR2 is SQIVND (reference sequence). DNA for the CDR3: TGTGCCAGTAGTATTGAGACAGGACGAATCAATGAGCAGTTCTTC. Translating it yields CASSIETGRINEQFF.

This clonotype appeared a single time. The V gene is TRBV10-1, the J gene TRBJ2-1; maybe TRBD1 (8 bases). The V and J ends lost 4 bases and 2 bases respectively, with 15 bases between them. The CDR3 is made up of 16 amino acids. CDR1 is WNHNN and CDR2 is SYGVQD in the germline V gene (reference sequence). The CDR3 loop is CASSGTGRGPYNEQFF. CDR3 nucleotides: TGCGCCAGCAGTGGGACAGGGAGGGGACCCTACAATGAGCAGTTCTTC.

The rearrangement joins TRBV6-5 to TRBJ2-7; weak D call: TRBD1 (6 bases). This CDR3 has 14 residues. V lost 5 bases to trimming and J lost 2 bases, with 13 bases between them. CDR1 is MNHEY, CDR2 SVGAGI, per germline. CDR3 coding DNA: TGTGCCAGCAGTCGATTCGGGACACCCTACGAGCAGTACTTC. Translated, it gives CASSRFGTPYEQYF.

This rearrangement joins TRBV7-9 to TRBJ2-7; D may match TRBD1 or TRBD2 (5 bases each). Trimming removed 4 bases from V and 1 base from J, with 11 bases in between. From germline, CDR1 is SEHNR and CDR2 FQNEAQ (reference sequence). This CDR3 region has 14 residues. CDR3 nucleotide sequence: TGTGCCAGCAGCTGGGGACCGCTTTCCTACGAGCAGTACTTC. It specifies CASSWGPLSYEQYF.

This clonotype was observed a handful of times. The V gene is TRBV5-5, the J gene TRBJ1-3; D is uncertain. The CDR3 extends over 15 amino acids. Trimming stripped 3 bases from V and 2 bases from J, with 12 bases between. Per the germline V gene, CDR1 is SGHKS and CDR2 is YYEKEE (reference sequence). The chain's CDR3 is CASSSSDGTGNTIYF. CDR3 DNA: TGTGCCAGCAGCTCGTCCGACGGGACTGGAAACACCATATATTTT.

This clonotype showed up just a few times. The chain recombines TRBV12-3 or TRBV12-4 with TRBJ1-2; D is perhaps TRBD1 (5 bases). The ends were cut back, 6 bases at V and 7 bases at J, with 18 bases in the middle. The CDR3 consists of 14 residues. CDR3 region: CASSGGGFEGGYTF. The CDR3 bases are TGTGCCAGCAGCGGCGGGGGGTTCGAAGGTGGCTACACCTTC.

The table lists this clonotype with a few counts. This sequence joins TRBV12-3 or TRBV12-4 and TRBJ1-3; D ambiguous. V gave up 3 bases and J gave up 3 bases, with 3 bases separating them. The CDR3 spans 12 residues. This CDR3 is CASSLFGNTIYF. The CDR3 DNA reads as TGTGCCAGCAGTTTGTTTGGAAACACCATATATTTT.

This clonotype qualifies as medium-sized. The rearrangement joins TRBV19 to TRBJ2-2, with a weak D call TRBD2 (6 bases). The length of the CDR3 is 14 residues. CDR1 is LNHDA and CDR2 is SQIVND in the germline V gene (reference sequence). V lost 6 bases, J lost 7 bases, and 15 bases lay in between. The CDR3 DNA reads TGTGCCAGTAGGAGCGCGGGGTTAGGCGGGGAGCTGTTTTTT. Amino acid sequence: CASRSAGLGGELFF.

The chain is built from TRBV6-5 and TRBJ1-4; D unclear. With 7 bases removed from V and 7 bases from J, the gap between germline ends came to 13 bases. Germline values: CDR1 MNHEY, CDR2 SVGAGI. This CDR3 comprises 13 residues. This CDR3 is CASTPGLTEKLFF. The CDR3 region has the DNA TGTGCCAGCACTCCCGGACTGACTGAAAAACTGTTTTTT.

This clonotype is labeled as medium-sized (0.01 to 0.1%). The CDR3 loop is CASSLQSSGANVLTF. Written as DNA, the CDR3 is TGTGCCAGCAGTTTGCAGAGCTCTGGGGCCAACGTCCTGACTTTC. The chain recombines TRBV6-5 with TRBJ2-6; no firm D call. The CDR3 covers 15 residues. Germline V lookup: CDR1 MNHEY, CDR2 SVGAGI. Trimming took 4 bases from V and 0 from J, leaving 7 bases between them.

Only a few counts were recorded for this clonotype. The V and J genes are TRBV27 and TRBJ2-1, with 15 bases fitting TRBD2. Germline V lookup: CDR1 MNHEY, CDR2 SMNVEV (reference sequence). This CDR3 contains 18 residues. V was pared by 5 bases and J by 1 base, with 6 bases of the junction left unmatched. The CDR3 sequence: CASSQGLAGGPSYNEQFF. The CDR3 DNA is TGTGCCAGCAGTCAGGGACTAGCGGGGGGCCCTTCCTACAATGAGCAGTTCTTC.

This clonotype rates as medium-sized. J is TRBJ1-4 and V is TRBV5-6; D not resolved. The CDR3 covers 13 residues. V was cut by 2 bases and J by 8 bases, with 10 bases left in between. CDR1 SGHDT and CDR2 YYEEEE come from the germline V gene. CDR3 in amino acids: CASSLGRIEKLFF. CDR3 in DNA: TGTGCCAGCAGCTTAGGCCGCATCGAAAAACTGTTTTTT.

This clonotype has just a few counts. The chain has TRBV5-5 and TRBJ2-1, with 7 bases lining up with TRBD1. Trimming cost V 0 bases and J 10 bases; bases outside gene matches: 4. CDR1 SGHKS and CDR2 YYEKEE come from the germline V gene (reference sequence). The CDR3 extends over 13 amino acids. The CDR3 region has the DNA TGTGCCAGCAGCTTGGGACAGGGAAGGGAGCAGTTCTTC. Amino acid sequence: CASSLGQGREQFF. The whole variable domain, remainder taken from reference TRBV5-5 and TRBJ2-1, is DAGVTQSPTHLIKTRGQQVTLRCSPISGHKSVSWYQQVLGQGPQFIFQYYEKEERGRGNFPDRFSARQFPNYSSELNVNALLLGDSALYLCASSLGQGREQFFGPGTRLTVL.

The V call is TRBV21-1, the J call TRBJ1-6; whether TRBD1, the table's D call, matches the DNA was not checked. TRBV21-1 is recorded as a pseudogene. The CDR3 covers 18 residues. The CDR3 DNA is TGTGCCAGCAAGGCGCCGGGACAGGGGAAGGGCCTGGCTTCACCCCTCCACTTT. Residues: CASKAPGQGKGLASPLHF.

In nucleotides, the CDR3 is TGTGCCAGCAGCTTAACCAGCGGGGGTGGAAGCGAGCAGTACTTC. It is translated as CASSLTSGGGSEQYF. V gene TRBV12-3 or TRBV12-4 combines with J gene TRBJ2-7, with 8 bases aligning to TRBD2. The CDR3 contains 15 residues. Trimming removed 6 bases from V and 6 bases from J; junction bases left unmatched: 13.

This clonotype has a handful of counts. V usage is TRBV12-3 or TRBV12-4 and J usage is TRBJ1-6; TRBD1 matches at 9 bases. CDR3 length equals 18 residues. With V trimmed by 5 bases and J by 0 bases, 8 bases remained unmatched. DNA for the CDR3: TGTGCCAGCAGTCGGACAGGGGTTGGGAGCTCCTATAATTCACCCCTCCACTTT. The encoded protein is CASSRTGVGSSYNSPLHF.